This entry lists 15 T cell receptor beta chains sequenced from one sample in a study of HIV-infected patients and healthy controls. TCRdb redid the calling of the 5' RACE reads with MiXCR, one entry per CDR3 protein. In the table there are around 58,000 distinct CDR3 sequences, 15% to 20% of which are singletons. Sequencing was performed on CD4+ T cells from blood. These receptors originate from a human donor in good health.

J is TRBJ1-1 and V is TRBV9, with D uncertain. The CDR3 contains 15 residues. Trimming shortened V by 4 bases and J by 3 bases, and 16 bases separated the two germline ends. From germline, CDR1 is SGDLS and CDR2 YYNGEE. The CDR3, as DNA: TGTGCCAGCAGCTTCCGGGCCTCGAAAGACACTGAAGCTTTCTTT. This translates into CASSFRASKDTEAFF.

V gene TRBV30 combines with J gene TRBJ2-4; 9 bases align to TRBD2. The CDR3 loop spans 13 amino acids. V dropped 1 base and J dropped 12; count of bases not matched to a gene: 7. Germline CDR1 GTSNPN, CDR2 SVGIG (reference sequence). In DNA, the CDR3 is TGTGCCTGGAGTGACTCTTATAGCGGGGGTCAGTACTTC. This encodes CAWSDSYSGGQYF.

The chain couples TRBV6-6 to TRBJ2-5; 7 bases align to TRBD2. V lost 3 bases and J lost 2; bases outside the gene matches: 12. This CDR3 spans 17 amino acids. CDR1 and CDR2 (germline): MNHNY, SVGAGI (reference sequence). The CDR3 DNA is TGTGCCAGCAGTTATACTTTAGGCGGGAGCTGGCAAGAGACCCAGTACTTC. Residues: CASSYTLGGSWQETQYF.

This chain joins TRBV20-1 and TRBJ2-3; TRBD2 matches at 8 bases. Germline V lookup: CDR1 DFQATT, CDR2 SNEGSKA (reference sequence). The length of the CDR3 is 15 residues. The V and J ends lost 0 bases and 3 bases, in that order; junction bases with no gene match: 5. CDR3 amino acids: CSARDPGGRTDTQYF. In nucleotides, the CDR3 is TGCAGTGCTAGAGATCCGGGGGGGCGAACAGATACGCAGTATTTT.

The chain links TRBV6-2 or TRBV6-3 to TRBJ1-3, with D possibly being TRBD1 (5 bases). CDR3 size: 14 residues. CDR1 is MNHEY, CDR2 SVGEGT, per germline. V was cut by 2 bases and J by 2 bases, with 7 bases left in between. CDR3 in amino acids: CASSYRGPGNTIYF. For the CDR3, the DNA is TGTGCCAGCAGTTACAGGGGACCTGGAAACACCATATATTTT.

The DNA of the CDR3 is TGTGCCAGCAGACCCCGACAGATAGCCAAAAACATTCAGTACTTC. It yields the protein CASRPRQIAKNIQYF. The chain joins TRBV6-5 to TRBJ2-4; a possible D gene is TRBD1 (5 bases). The length of the CDR3 is 15 residues. V was clipped by 6 bases and J by 0 bases, with 12 bases between them. Germline-derived CDR1 and CDR2 are MNHEY and SVGAGI.

This clonotype was observed many times. This rearrangement joins TRBV12-3 or TRBV12-4 to TRBJ1-1; 10 bases are shared with TRBD1. V lost 5 bases, J lost 7 bases, and 4 bases stayed unmatched. The CDR3 spans 13 residues. Here the CDR3 reads CASSQDRGFEAFF. The CDR3 DNA reads TGTGCCAGCAGTCAGGACAGGGGGTTTGAAGCTTTCTTT.

The chain links TRBV6-1 to TRBJ2-1; no clear D. The CDR3 has 15 amino acids. V was cut by 7 bases and J by 0 bases, with 13 bases left in between. Germline V gene data show CDR1 as MNHNS and CDR2 as SASEGT. CDR3 in amino acids: CASTGGPSSYNEQFF. DNA of the CDR3: TGTGCCAGCACCGGCGGCCCGAGCTCCTACAATGAGCAGTTCTTC.

This clonotype was seen more than once but under ten times. The J gene is TRBJ2-7, the V gene TRBV20-1, with D perhaps TRBD1 (6 bases). The CDR3 has 14 amino acids. Germline V gene lookup returns CDR1 DFQATT and CDR2 SNEGSKA (reference sequence). Deletions cut 4 bases from V and 7 bases from J, with 20 bases between. The CDR3 DNA sequence: TGCAGTGCTACATCAACAGGGCCAGGGATGGAGCAGTACTTC. Amino acids: CSATSTGPGMEQYF.

CDR3 bases: TGTGCCAGCAGCTTGACGGGGGGGGATCAGCCCCAGCATTTT. It encodes CASSLTGGDQPQHF. This chain joins TRBV5-6 and TRBJ1-5; D may be TRBD1 (5 bases). The germline CDR1 and CDR2 sequences are SGHDT and YYEEEE. V lost 1 base and J lost 5, with 10 bases in between. The CDR3 consists of 14 residues. The entire variable domain, with the rest obtained from reference TRBV5-6 and TRBJ1-5, is as follows: DAGVTQSPTHLIKTRGQQVTLRCSPKSGHDTVSWYQQALGQGPQFIFQYYEEEERQRGNFPDRFSGHQFPNYSSELNVNALLLGDSALYLCASSLTGGDQPQHFGDGTRLSIL.

This clonotype came up once. The V and J genes are TRBV6-6 and TRBJ2-1; the match to TRBD2 covers 11 bases. The CDR3 is 15 amino acids. Losses at the gene ends were 6 bases for V and 3 bases for J; bases not matched to a gene: 4. Germline CDR1 and CDR2: MNHNY and SVGAGI (reference sequence). CDR3 amino acids: CASRELAGDYNEQFF. Written as DNA, the CDR3 is TGTGCCAGCAGGGAACTAGCGGGGGACTACAATGAGCAGTTCTTC.

The chain combines TRBV29-1 with TRBJ2-7; D unresolved. The CDR3 consists of 16 residues. Germline V lookup: CDR1 SQVTM, CDR2 ANQGSEA. Trimming removed 2 bases at V and 6 bases at J, with 23 bases between. CDR3 DNA sequence: TGCAGCGTTGAAAATCCGACCGGACCCGTACGCGGCGAGCAGTACTTC. Amino acids: CSVENPTGPVRGEQYF.

This chain joins TRBV20-1 and TRBJ1-1, with 10 bases identical to TRBD1. CDR3 size: 17 residues. The J segment lost 4 bases and the V segment lost 6 bases, leaving 17 bases of the junction unmatched. The germline CDR1 and CDR2 sequences are DFQATT and SNEGSKA (reference sequence). CDR3 loop: CSATPAGQGLRSTEAFF. DNA for the CDR3: TGCAGTGCGACCCCCGCGGGACAGGGGTTGAGGAGCACTGAAGCTTTCTTT.

In DNA form, the CDR3 reads TGTGCCAGCAGTTTCCAGGGAACCTATAATTCACCCCTCCACTTT. As protein: CASSFQGTYNSPLHF. This sequence joins TRBV12-3 or TRBV12-4 and TRBJ1-6, with a weak D call TRBD1 (5 bases). The V and J ends lost 3 bases and 2 bases respectively, with 8 bases between them. CDR3 length: 15 amino acids.

The rearrangement joins TRBV29-1 to TRBJ2-1, with 12 bases aligning to TRBD2. This CDR3 is built from 15 residues. CDR1 is SQVTM and CDR2 is ANQGSEA in the germline V gene. V was pared by 4 bases and J by 4 bases, with 5 bases of the junction left unmatched. Here the CDR3 reads CSVGTSGTRYNEQFF. CDR3 DNA sequence: TGCAGCGTTGGGACTAGCGGGACGAGGTACAATGAGCAGTTCTTC.